These 15 T cell receptor beta chains originate from one sample sequenced in a study of shared clonotypes between healthy human individuals. Repertoires were generated with immunoSEQ multiplex PCR, while TCRdb's copy carries only in-frame clones and drops some. The sample consists of about 820,000 clones, around 92% of them appearing once. Naive CD8 cells lacked CD45RO, underwent positive selection for CCR7 and left out terminally differentiated effector memory CD45RA+ cells. The specimen sequenced was naive CD8+ T cells sorted from blood. All receptors come from a man aged 25 to 40 in good health.

The rearrangement links TRBV7-9 to TRBJ2-7, with D possibly matching TRBD2 (5 bases). Germline V lookup: CDR1 SEHNR, CDR2 FQNEAQ (reference sequence). The CDR3 is made up of 15 amino acids. Trimming cost V 5 bases and J 3 bases, with 17 bases left between them. CDR3 coding DNA: TGTGCCAGCAGCCACGAGAGGACTGCCCGCTACGAGCAGTACTTC. Protein sequence: CASSHERTARYEQYF.

CDR3 nucleotide sequence: TGTGCCAGTAGTATACCCGGGGGAGATACGCAGTATTTT. Its translation: CASSIPGGDTQYF. The rearrangement uses TRBV19 and TRBJ2-3; possibly TRBD2 for D (6 bases). The CDR3 totals 13 residues. Germline CDR1 LNHDA, CDR2 SQIVND (reference sequence). V was shortened by 2 bases and J by 5 bases, with 8 bases between the two germline ends.

The V call is TRBV27, the J call TRBJ2-5; 9 positions agree with TRBD1. The CDR3 totals 15 residues. Germline V gene data show CDR1 as MNHEY and CDR2 as SMNVEV (reference sequence). J was trimmed by 5 bases and V by 5 bases; bases with no gene match: 9. CDR3 sequence: CASSLDSGTGETQYF. CDR3 nucleotide sequence: TGTGCCAGCAGTCTTGATTCCGGGACAGGGGAGACCCAGTACTTC.

This clone has just one count. This chain links TRBV27 with TRBJ1-1; D ambiguous. Per germline, CDR1 MNHEY and CDR2 SMNVEV (reference sequence). V gave up 0 bases and J gave up 7 bases, with 9 bases separating them. CDR3 length: 13 residues. CDR3 region: CASSLSRHREAFF. As DNA, the CDR3 is TGTGCCAGCAGTTTATCGCGGCATCGTGAAGCTTTCTTT.

The chain is built from TRBV29-1 and TRBJ2-2; 11 positions agree with TRBD1. Germline loops: CDR1 SQVTM, CDR2 ANQGSEA. The CDR3 is 14 residues long. After removal of 6 bases from V and 2 bases from J, the junction contained 2 bases not matched to a gene. The CDR3 DNA sequence: TGCAGCGTCGGACAGGGGGCTAACACCGGGGAGCTGTTTTTT. Its protein is CSVGQGANTGELFF.

The chain uses TRBV28 and TRBJ1-2, with 8 bases matching TRBD1. The CDR3 contains 13 residues. Losses at the gene ends were 5 bases for V and 6 bases for J; bases not matched to a gene: 5. Germline lookup yields CDR1 MDHEN and CDR2 SYDVKM. CDR3 region: CASSRTGLDGYTF. CDR3 in DNA: TGTGCCAGCAGTAGGACAGGGTTGGATGGCTACACCTTC.

CDR3 DNA sequence: TGTGCCAGCAGCGTACGAGGCAACAATGAGCAGTTCTTC. Protein: CASSVRGNNEQFF. J is TRBJ2-1 and V is TRBV21-1; the table's D call TRBD2 went unverified against the DNA. TRBV21-1 is a documented pseudogene. The CDR3 contains 13 residues.

This clone was picked up one time. This chain uses TRBV5-6 with TRBJ2-1; 7 positions agree with TRBD1. The CDR3 covers 15 residues. The germline CDR1 and CDR2 sequences are SGHDT and YYEEEE. Trimming cost V 4 bases and J 7 bases; bases outside gene matches: 11. Here the CDR3 DNA reads TGTGCCAGCAGCGGGGTCGCGACAGGGAGAAATGAGCAGTTCTTC. Its translation: CASSGVATGRNEQFF.

The sample holds a few counts of this clone. The chain is built from TRBV4-2 and TRBJ2-7, with TRBD1 identical over 8 bases. CDR3 length: 15 amino acids. The J segment lost 2 bases and the V segment lost 1 base, leaving 4 bases of the junction unmatched. Per germline, CDR1 LGHNA and CDR2 YNFKEQ. The CDR3 loop reads CASSQAGQGPYEQYF. CDR3 nucleotides: TGTGCCAGCAGCCAAGCCGGACAGGGTCCCTACGAGCAGTACTTC.

The rearrangement uses TRBV15 and TRBJ2-7; maybe TRBD2 (5 bases). This CDR3 spans 15 amino acids. Germline loops: CDR1 LNHNV, CDR2 YYDKDF (reference sequence). The germline V and J ends were trimmed by 0 bases and 2 bases, with 11 bases remaining between them. CDR3 in amino acids: CATSRDRRAAYEQYF. The CDR3 DNA reads as TGTGCCACCAGCAGAGATCGTCGAGCGGCCTACGAGCAGTACTTC.

The chain joins TRBV27 to TRBJ1-4, with D possibly matching TRBD1 (5 bases). The germline V and J ends were trimmed by 5 bases and 0 bases, with 16 bases remaining between them. In germline, CDR1 is MNHEY, CDR2 SMNVEV (reference sequence). CDR3 size: 17 residues. In DNA form, the CDR3 reads TGTGCCAGCAGTCCCCGGGACCCCCGTGCAACTAATGAAAAACTGTTTTTT. This sequence encodes CASSPRDPRATNEKLFF.

The J gene is TRBJ2-7, the V gene TRBV7-9; D remains unclear. Deletions cut 3 bases from V and 4 bases from J, with 16 bases between. The CDR3 is made up of 15 amino acids. CDR1 is SEHNR and CDR2 is FQNEAQ in the germline V gene (reference sequence). The chain's CDR3 is CASSFLRYSKYEQYF. The CDR3, as DNA: TGTGCCAGCAGCTTTTTACGGTACAGCAAGTACGAGCAGTACTTC.

This clone was recorded once. CDR3 in DNA: TGTGCCATCACTGAAGGGGGGAACACTGAAGCTTTCTTT. Translating gives CAITEGGNTEAFF. This chain connects TRBV10-3 to TRBJ1-1; a weak D match, TRBD1 (6 bases). V shed 7 bases and J shed 1 base, with 10 bases lying between them. CDR3 length: 13 residues. Germline values: CDR1 ENHRY, CDR2 SYGVKD.

V gene TRBV4-1 combines with J gene TRBJ2-2; TRBD1 might be the D (6 bases). The V end lost 3 bases, the J end lost 8 bases, and 13 bases lay between the germline ends. Germline CDR1 MGHRA, CDR2 YSYEKL. CDR3 length: 14 residues. The CDR3 DNA reads TGCGCCAGCAGCCATCCAACCGGGACAGGGGAGCTGTTTTTT. It translates to CASSHPTGTGELFF.

The J gene is TRBJ1-2, the V gene TRBV6-5; D ambiguous. V dropped 0 bases and J dropped 3 bases, with 8 bases sitting between them. CDR3 length equals 14 residues. In germline, CDR1 is MNHEY, CDR2 SVGAGI. The CDR3 is CASSYSNRDYGYTF. CDR3 nucleotides: TGTGCCAGCAGTTACTCGAATAGAGACTATGGCTACACCTTC.